A single T cell receptor beta chain is shown here with its context. The antigen is undetermined. The junction and the germline gene differ at one end; a read error may be behind it. This sample was included in a study of cytomegalovirus exposure and HLA in healthy donors. Findings and caveats of the study: Across donors, most TCRs were seen rarely, yet some public ones were widespread. In an earlier analysis, in some 500 donors, most V segments appeared productive either ~87% or ~30% of the time. Available immune exposure information covered CMV serostatus only.

This CDR3 has 15 residues. Germline V gene sequence: CDR1 SSHAT, CDR2 FNYEAQ (reference sequence). Vbeta (60) and Jbeta (13) primers were used in the PCR. The protocol was immunoSEQ multiplex PCR, while the TCRdb copy is restricted to in-frame clones and leaves out a portion. The sample includes some 150,000 clones. Sequenced input: PBMCs. This rearrangement joins TRBV7-7 to TRBJ2-5; 9 bases fit TRBD1. The TCR sequence derives from a woman under 30 in good health and CMV-seropositive. CDR3 coding DNA: TGTGCTAGCACCCTCGGGACAGGGCCACAAGAGACCCAGTACTTC. This encodes CASTLGTGPQETQYF.